The clone carrying this TCR beta chain has ten or more counts. The antigen is unknown. This CDR3 contains 17 residues. V dropped 2 bases and J dropped 1 base, with 14 bases sitting between them. Per the germline V gene, CDR1 is SGHVS and CDR2 is FNYEAQ. Researchers attached unique molecular identifiers to individual cDNA molecules. A single record per CDR3 protein comes from TCRdb applying MiXCR to the 5' RACE reads. The table has 60,000 or so distinct CDR3 sequences, over 10% seen once; the top ten hold around 2.8%. The data are from a study of early T cells in non-severe SARS-CoV-2 infection. Findings of the study overall: Private and CD4 specificities were missed by VDJdb matching, skewed to anti-spike CD8.

This TCR was sampled from an adult who was a healthcare worker with PCR-confirmed SARS-CoV-2 infection or an uninfected control (not recorded which). The material sequenced was whole blood. The chain uses TRBV7-6 and TRBJ2-2; D not certain. In DNA form, the CDR3 reads TGTGCCAGCAGCTTATCGGTGAACGCACAGAACACCGGGGAGCTGTTTTTT. It codes for CASSLSVNAQNTGELFF.